This section outlines one TCR beta chain sequence together with its context. Its antigen remains unidentified. Germline CDR1 is LNHNV and CDR2 is YYDKDF (reference sequence). V was clipped by 0 bases and J by 8 bases; unmatched bases: 15. The CDR3 length is 17 residues. Molecular barcoding with unique molecular identifiers was used for the TCRbeta library. TCRdb itself ran the PCR reads through MiXCR, one entry per CDR3 protein. The table has fewer than 350,000 distinct CDR3 sequences, over 9.5% seen once; the top ten hold approximately 7.6%. This entry belongs to a study of T-cell reconstitution after alpha-beta-depleted transplantation in children. Study findings and constraints: As was reported, about two months after transplant, alpha-beta T cells came from several hundred expanded graft clones. Some patients' high day-60 TCRbeta diversity was traced to surviving recipient T cells and thymic progenitors. Counts and diversity of T cells one year after transplant came mostly from newly produced T cells.

The sample consisted of PBMCs, taken before TCRalphabeta/CD19-depleted stem cell transplant. This TCR came from a boy younger than two with acute myeloid leukemia, due to receive a stem cell transplant. The chain carries TRBV15 and TRBJ1-2; 7 bases agree with TRBD1. CDR3 loop: CATSRDVVRGRGLGYTF. In DNA, the CDR3 is TGTGCCACCAGCAGAGATGTTGTTCGCGGCAGGGGGTTGGGCTACACCTTC. The whole variable domain, remainder taken from reference TRBV15 and TRBJ1-2, is DAMVIQNPRYQVTQFGKPVTLSCSQTLNHNVMYWYQQKSSQAPKLLFHYYDKDFNNEADTPDNFQSRRPNTSFCFLDIRSPGLGDTAMYLCATSRDVVRGRGLGYTFGSGTRLTVV.